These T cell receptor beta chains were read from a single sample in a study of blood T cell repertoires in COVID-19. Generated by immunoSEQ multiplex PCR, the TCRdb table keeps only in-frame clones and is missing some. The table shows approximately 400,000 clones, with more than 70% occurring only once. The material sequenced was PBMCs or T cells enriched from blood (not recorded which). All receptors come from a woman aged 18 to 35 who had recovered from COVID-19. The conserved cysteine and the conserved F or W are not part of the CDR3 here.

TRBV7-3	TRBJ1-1	ASSLIGGLLGYTEAF
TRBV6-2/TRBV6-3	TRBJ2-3	ASTPSHPANPTDTQY
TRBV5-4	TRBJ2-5	ASSGTGGQETQY
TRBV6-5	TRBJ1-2	ATASDYGYT
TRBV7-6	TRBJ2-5	ASSPAGARQETQY
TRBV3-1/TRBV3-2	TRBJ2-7	ASSLNSREQY
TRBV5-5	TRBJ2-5	ASSYWGGKEETQY
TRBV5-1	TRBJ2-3	ASSLVTGGGTDTQY
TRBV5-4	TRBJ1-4	ASSLEGLNEKLF
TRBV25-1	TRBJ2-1	ASSEFRLAAQGEQF
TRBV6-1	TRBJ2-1	ASSRFGGEQF
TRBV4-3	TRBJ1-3	ASSQLSGNTIY
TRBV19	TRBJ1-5	ASSPDRDGQPQH
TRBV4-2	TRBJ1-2	ASSHDRIVDYGYT
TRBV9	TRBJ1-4	ASSGEGRPNEKLF
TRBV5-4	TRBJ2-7	ASSLDGPSYEQY
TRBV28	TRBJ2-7	ASSFKGGAAYEQY
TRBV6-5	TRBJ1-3	ASRPRVDGNTIY
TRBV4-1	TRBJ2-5	ASSQDLEIAVAFGETQY
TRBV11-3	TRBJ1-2	ASSLGQGGGYT
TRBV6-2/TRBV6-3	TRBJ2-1	ASSYPLRGQDYNEQF
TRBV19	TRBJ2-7	ASSVSGGTIYEQY
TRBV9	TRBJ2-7	ASSAGGNTYEQY
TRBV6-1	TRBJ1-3	ASSEAVPGNTIY
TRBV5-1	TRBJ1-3	ASSLSGTSSGNTIY
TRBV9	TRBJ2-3	ASSVGGMRQY
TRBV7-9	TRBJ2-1	ASSLTPGLAGGTYNEQF
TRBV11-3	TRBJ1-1	ASSISIPENTEAF